This TCR beta chain was identified in a study of shared clonotypes between healthy human individuals. This table comes from immunoSEQ multiplex PCR, and its TCRdb copy is limited to in-frame clones, with some not included. The sample holds about 2 million clones; 85% to 95% are singletons and the top ten take 0.13%. Germline-derived CDR1 and CDR2 are SGHRS and YFSETQ. The V end was cut by 0 bases, the J end by 4 bases, with 19 bases between. The CDR3 totals 18 residues. Healthy HIV-negative adults without recent acute infections or vaccinations served as donors. Naive CD4+ cells were CD45RA-selected; the remaining cells were memory.

The clonotype comes from a man between 18 and 35 years old in good health. This rearrangement joins TRBV5-1 to TRBJ1-4; maybe TRBD1 (5 bases). Sequenced input: naive CD4+ T cells sorted from blood. Subset indicated: CD45RA+ positively selected. The CDR3 region has the DNA TGCGCCAGCAGCTTGGGATCTAATATAGGGGCCCGTAATGAAAAACTGTTTTTT. This translates into CASSLGSNIGARNEKLFF.